Listed here are 27 T cell receptor beta chains from one sample, sequenced in a study of T-cell reconstitution after alpha-beta-depleted transplantation in children. Unique molecular identifiers were incorporated into the prepared TCRbeta library. One entry per CDR3 protein, called by TCRdb with MiXCR from the PCR reads. The sample has about 140,000 distinct CDR3 sequences, around 8.8% seen once; the top ten hold 15% to 20%. Sequencing used PBMCs, mostly from graft donor cells, obtained 180 days after TCRalphabeta/CD19-depleted stem cell transplant. The receptors stem from a female patient aged 2-15 years who had a stem cell transplant for congenital amegakaryocytic thrombocytopenia, so the T cells may come from the graft donor.

V usage is TRBV19 and J usage is TRBJ2-1; D is perhaps TRBD1 (9 bases). The V end was cut by 6 bases, the J end by 4 bases, with 37 bases between. This CDR3 spans 22 amino acids. Germline CDR1 LNHDA, CDR2 SQIVND (reference sequence). The CDR3 loop reads CASRAPGQGKILGGRHYNEQFF. The CDR3 DNA sequence: TGTGCCAGTAGGGCCCCGGGACAGGGCAAGATTTTGGGCGGGAGGCATTACAATGAGCAGTTCTTC.

This clonotype was seen at least ten times. The chain couples TRBV5-1 to TRBJ2-7, with 7 bases aligning to TRBD2. CDR3 length equals 15 residues. The ends lost 4 bases at V and 3 bases at J; junction bases unmatched: 10. Germline V CDR1 and CDR2: SGHRS, YFSETQ. CDR3 DNA sequence: TGCGCCAGCAGCCCACGCGGGAGTCCCTTCTACGAGCAGTACTTC. It specifies CASSPRGSPFYEQYF.

V is TRBV3-1 and J is TRBJ2-2, with 9 nucleotides matching TRBD1. J lost 7 bases, V lost 3 bases, and 12 bases had no gene match. Germline assignment: CDR1 LGHDT and CDR2 YNNKEL (reference sequence). CDR3 size: 17 residues. CDR3 region: CASSQSQGDRVVGELFF. The CDR3 bases are TGTGCCAGCAGCCAGTCCCAGGGGGACAGGGTAGTCGGGGAGCTGTTTTTT.

In its sample, this clonotype was seen many times. The gene calls are TRBV28 and TRBJ2-7, with D perhaps matching TRBD2 (5 bases). The germline V and J ends were trimmed by 6 bases and 9 bases, with 15 bases remaining between them. The CDR3 extends over 12 amino acids. Germline V gene sequence: CDR1 MDHEN, CDR2 SYDVKM. The CDR3 here is CASRSVIEGQYF. The DNA for the CDR3 is TGTGCCAGCAGATCTGTTATAGAGGGGCAGTACTTC.

This clonotype was seen many times. The CDR3 protein is CASSELGQKRHGEQFF. Written as DNA, the CDR3 is TGTGCCAGCAGTGAATTGGGACAGAAACGACATGGTGAGCAGTTCTTC. The chain links TRBV25-1 to TRBJ2-1; TRBD1 matches at 7 bases. Unmatched junction bases numbered 12, after V lost 1 base and J lost 9 bases. The CDR3 sequence is 16 residues long. CDR1 is MGHDK, CDR2 SYGVNS, per germline.

This clonotype was detected many times. The chain employs TRBV4-2 and TRBJ2-7; the D is unclear. The germline V gene encodes CDR1 LGHNA and CDR2 YNFKEQ. This CDR3 has 12 amino acids. V lost 0 bases and J lost 6, with 6 bases in between. The CDR3 region has the DNA TGTGCCAGCAGCCAAGATACTTCCGAGCAGTACTTC. This encodes CASSQDTSEQYF.

The table lists this clonotype with many counts. The chain employs TRBV15 and TRBJ2-1, with TRBD1 identical over 7 bases. The ends lost 1 base at V and 5 bases at J; junction bases unmatched: 8. This CDR3 has 16 amino acids. Germline V CDR1 and CDR2: LNHNV, YYDKDF (reference sequence). DNA of the CDR3: TGTGCCACCAGCAGAGGGGGACAGAAAAGGCACAATGAGCAGTTCTTC. Encoded protein: CATSRGGQKRHNEQFF.

This clonotype was seen many times. The chain uses TRBV15 and TRBJ2-5, with no clear D. This CDR3 spans 15 amino acids. Looked up from germline, CDR1 is LNHNV and CDR2 is YYDKDF (reference sequence). V dropped 2 bases and J dropped 2 bases, with 12 bases sitting between them. The CDR3 sequence: CATSRSPLPQETQYF. CDR3 nucleotide sequence: TGTGCCACCAGCAGATCGCCGCTGCCACAAGAGACCCAGTACTTC.

The chain joins TRBV20-1 to TRBJ2-3; 12 positions match TRBD1. This CDR3 is built from 16 residues. The V gene end was trimmed by 8 bases and the J gene end by 2 bases; junction bases not matched to a gene: 11. The germline gives CDR1 DFQATT, CDR2 SNEGSKA (reference sequence). CDR3 sequence reads: CSPNQPGQGATDTQYF. The CDR3 nucleotides read TGCAGTCCCAACCAACCGGGACAGGGGGCCACAGATACGCAGTATTTT.

As for this clonotype: This may be a read error, as it is one base from a much larger clone. The genes are TRBV5-4 and TRBJ1-1, with D hard to call. Germline CDR1 is SGHNT and CDR2 is YYREEE (reference sequence). This CDR3 region has 13 residues. CDR3 protein: CASSLEMNTEPFF. CDR3 in DNA: TGTGCCAGCAGCTTGGAGATGAACACTGAACCTTTCTTT.

This clonotype came up many times. This chain connects TRBV20-1 to TRBJ2-7; D tentatively fits TRBD1 or TRBD2 (5 bases each). The germline gives CDR1 DFQATT, CDR2 SNEGSKA (reference sequence). The CDR3 extends over 13 amino acids. Trimming shortened V by 6 bases and J by 2 bases, and 14 bases separated the two germline ends. The chain's CDR3 is CSAKERTPYEQYF. CDR3 in DNA: TGCAGTGCAAAGGAGCGGACACCCTACGAGCAGTACTTC.

Comments on this clonotype: A much larger clone differs from this one at a single base, so this may be a read error. This sequence joins TRBV7-9 and TRBJ2-1, with 13 bases that match TRBD2. The CDR3 extends over 14 amino acids. Germline values: CDR1 SEHNR, CDR2 FQNEAQ (reference sequence). CDR3 sequence (DNA): TGTGACAGCAGCTCACTAGCGGGAGGGAATGAGCAGTTCTTC. Encoded protein: CDSSSLAGGNEQFF.

There are many counts of this clonotype. J is TRBJ1-1 and V is TRBV7-9, with D possibly TRBD1 on 5 matching bases. The V and J ends lost 1 base and 5 bases respectively, with 14 bases between them. Germline CDR1 and CDR2: SEHNR and FQNEAQ (reference sequence). The CDR3 runs 15 residues. The CDR3 region has the DNA TGTGCCAGCAGCTTAGGGACCCCCAGGGAGACTGAAGCTTTCTTT. This codes for CASSLGTPRETEAFF.

The chain has TRBV5-1 and TRBJ1-2, with D possibly matching TRBD1 (6 bases). Germline lookup yields CDR1 SGHRS and CDR2 YFSETQ. The CDR3 extends over 13 amino acids. Trimming pared 5 bases from V and 2 bases from J, leaving 10 bases between. The CDR3 is CASRPGQNYGYTF. CDR3 DNA: TGCGCCAGCAGACCCGGACAGAACTATGGCTACACCTTC.

As to this clonotype: This may come from a read error, since a much larger clone is one base off. The J gene is TRBJ2-5, the V gene TRBV5-6; tentative D call: TRBD1 (7 bases). The ends were cut back, 2 bases at V and 4 bases at J, with 15 bases in the middle. Germline CDR1 is SGHDT and CDR2 is YYEEEE. The CDR3 is 15 residues long. The CDR3: CASSFAGQGGETQYF. The CDR3, as DNA: TGTGCCAGCAGCTTTGCCGGTCAGGGGGGAGAGACCCAGTACTTC.

At least ten counts were recorded for this clonotype. The V gene is TRBV6-6, the J gene TRBJ2-1, with D hard to call. This CDR3 region has 15 residues. Trimming left V 6 bases short and J 8 bases short, with 20 bases between. CDR1 is MNHNY, CDR2 SVGAGI, per germline (reference sequence). The CDR3 DNA follows: TGTGCCAGCAGATTACGGGCGAGGAAGGGCGATGAGCAGTTCTTC. It specifies CASRLRARKGDEQFF.

This clonotype was seen repeatedly, ten times or more. The chain is built from TRBV20-1 and TRBJ2-3, with 7 bases fitting TRBD1. Looked up from germline, CDR1 is DFQATT and CDR2 is SNEGSKA (reference sequence). Unmatched junction bases numbered 12, after V lost 4 bases and J lost 5 bases. The CDR3 consists of 15 residues. In DNA, the CDR3 is TGCAGTGCTACCCGCCGGCCAGGGGGAGAAGATACGCAGTATTTT. It codes for CSATRRPGGEDTQYF.

This clonotype has a count of ten or more. The V gene is TRBV5-1, the J gene TRBJ2-7; D gene unclear. The germline V and J ends were trimmed by 3 bases and 1 base, with 8 bases remaining between them. The CDR3 totals 13 residues. Looked up from germline, CDR1 is SGHRS and CDR2 is YFSETQ. This CDR3 is CASSYNPSYEQYF. The CDR3 nucleotides are TGCGCCAGCAGCTACAACCCATCCTACGAGCAGTACTTC. Full variable domain (remainder filled in from reference TRBV5-1 and TRBJ2-7): KAGVTQTPRYLIKTRGQQVTLSCSPISGHRSVSWYQQTPGQGLQFLFEYFSETQRNKGNFPGRFSGRQFSNSRSEMNVSTLELGDSALYLCASSYNPSYEQYFGPGTRLTVT.

This clonotype has more than one count but fewer than ten. In DNA form, the CDR3 reads TGCGCCAGCAGCCAACCGCTTAGCGGGAGGGCCGTCTACGAGCAGTACTTC. It encodes CASSQPLSGRAVYEQYF. The gene calls are TRBV4-1 and TRBJ2-7, with 11 bases matching TRBD2. This CDR3 has 17 residues. V trimming: 2 bases; J trimming: 3 bases; junction bases outside the gene matches: 9. CDR1 and CDR2 (germline): MGHRA, YSYEKL.

This clonotype was seen ten or more times. CDR3 nucleotide sequence: TGTGCCAGCCAACGACTAGCGGGAGAAGAGACCCAGTACTTC. Translating it yields CASQRLAGEETQYF. This chain links TRBV28 with TRBJ2-5; 12 bases line up with TRBD2. This CDR3 has 14 amino acids. The V segment lost 8 bases and the J segment 3 bases; nucleotides outside the gene matches: 4. Germline-derived CDR1 and CDR2 are MDHEN and SYDVKM.

This clonotype has only a few counts. The chain recombines TRBV19 with TRBJ2-1; TRBD2 aligns across 13 bases. V dropped 4 bases and J dropped 11; count of bases not matched to a gene: 8. CDR1 and CDR2 (germline): LNHDA, SQIVND (reference sequence). The CDR3 is 15 residues long. CDR3 loop: CASSTPGLAGNKQFF. In DNA form, the CDR3 reads TGTGCCAGTAGTACACCGGGACTAGCGGGAAATAAGCAGTTCTTC.

Note on this clonotype: A much larger clone sits a single nucleotide away, making a read error possible. J is TRBJ2-7 and V is TRBV10-3; D is undetermined. V dropped 6 bases and J dropped 9 bases, with 21 bases sitting between them. Per germline, CDR1 ENHRY and CDR2 SYGVKD. This CDR3 comprises 14 residues. CDR3: CAISSTPTWGGQYF. DNA for the CDR3: TGTGCCATCAGCTCAACACCGACTTGGGGTGGGCAGTACTTC.

This clonotype was counted between two and nine times. The chain uses TRBV30 and TRBJ2-5; D is tentatively TRBD1 or TRBD2 (5 bases each). CDR1 and CDR2 (germline): GTSNPN, SVGIG (reference sequence). This CDR3 contains 13 residues. Trimming removed 0 bases from V and 4 bases from J, with 9 bases in between. The CDR3 coding sequence is TGTGCCTGGAGTGTAGGGGCGGGAGAGACCCAGTACTTC. Encoded protein: CAWSVGAGETQYF.

This clonotype was detected many times. The chain couples TRBV12-3 or TRBV12-4 to TRBJ1-5, with D hard to call. Trimming left V 2 bases short and J 7 bases short, with 6 bases between. This CDR3 contains 12 residues. CDR3 sequence reads: CASSLPQQPQHF. CDR3 DNA sequence: TGTGCCAGCAGTTTACCCCAGCAGCCCCAGCATTTT.

This chain connects TRBV3-1 to TRBJ2-7; 14 bases line up with TRBD2. The CDR3 is 19 amino acids. The germline V gene encodes CDR1 LGHDT and CDR2 YNNKEL (reference sequence). J gave up 3 bases and V 4 bases, and 14 bases lay outside the gene matches. The DNA of the CDR3 is TGTGCCAGCAGCCGGCAGAGGGGACAGGGGACTAGCGGGAGCTACGAGCAGTACTTC. Its translation: CASSRQRGQGTSGSYEQYF.

In its sample, this clonotype was seen many times. The chain is built from TRBV12-3 or TRBV12-4 and TRBJ1-5; possibly TRBD1 for D (6 bases). The CDR3 totals 14 residues. V was shortened by 5 bases and J by 5 bases, with 13 bases between the two germline ends. CDR3 sequence reads: CASSLKGVYQPQHF. The CDR3 coding sequence is TGTGCCAGCAGTCTCAAGGGGGTATATCAGCCCCAGCATTTT.

The chain is built from TRBV10-3 and TRBJ2-7; D unclear. This CDR3 is 14 amino acids long. Trimming took 6 bases from V and 3 from J, leaving 15 bases between them. Germline values: CDR1 ENHRY, CDR2 SYGVKD. The CDR3 reads CAISAGLPCYEQYF. The CDR3 region has the DNA TGTGCCATCAGCGCCGGGCTCCCCTGCTACGAGCAGTACTTC.